In this sample, the clone carrying this T cell receptor beta chain turned up a few times. Its cognate antigen is unknown. The data stem from a study of T-cell reconstitution after alpha-beta-depleted transplantation in children. Germline V gene sequence: CDR1 MDHEN, CDR2 SYDVKM. The junction had 9 bases not matched to a gene; V was cut back by 5 bases and J by 5 bases. The CDR3 extends over 15 amino acids. The TCRbeta library was prepared with unique molecular identifiers. TCRdb called the PCR reads again in MiXCR, with one record for every CDR3 protein. The sample lists about 500,000 distinct CDR3 sequences; approximately 10% were seen once. Study outcomes and limitations: Hyperexpanded clones declined; after one year, newly produced T cells mostly supplied diversity. Roughly two months post-transplant, alpha-beta T cells reportedly originated from several hundred graft clones that had expanded. It was surviving recipient T cells and thymic progenitors that gave some patients high TCRbeta diversity at day 60.

This sequence originates from a female patient aged 2 to 10 who had a stem cell transplant for aplastic anemia, so the T cells may come from the graft donor. The chain employs TRBV28 and TRBJ1-1, with 9 bases that match TRBD1. Here the sequenced sample was PBMCs, mostly from graft donor cells, taken 180 days after TCRalphabeta/CD19-depleted stem cell transplant. The CDR3 DNA reads as TGTGCCAGCAGTAAAACAGGGGGCGCGAGAACTGAAGCTTTCTTT. It encodes CASSKTGGARTEAFF.